These 14 T cell receptor beta chains originate from one sample sequenced in a study of T cells expressing NK-cell markers. Reanalyzing the 5' RACE reads, TCRdb keeps one entry per CDR3 protein, without DNA. The sample's table shows hundreds of thousands of distinct CDR3 sequences. The sample taken for sequencing was blood T cells: a sorted CD56 or NKG2C T cell subset, CD4+ or CD8+ T cells, or bulk PBMC T cells (not recorded which). The receptors come from a woman aged 18-70 years in good health.

The rearrangement uses TRBV6-5 and TRBJ2-3; TCRdb reports TRBD1, a call that lacks DNA to check it against. This CDR3 comprises 15 residues. Per the germline V gene, CDR1 is MNHEY and CDR2 is SVGAGI. The CDR3 protein is CASSTTGASTDTQYF.

The chain employs TRBV5-4 and TRBJ2-5; no DNA is available, so the TRBD2 call from TCRdb remains unchecked. There are 15 residues in the CDR3. CDR1 and CDR2 (germline): SGHNT, YYREEE (reference sequence). The CDR3 spells CASSPSGRREETQYF.

The gene calls are TRBV12-3 or TRBV12-4 and TRBJ1-5; TCRdb reports TRBD1, a call that lacks DNA to check it against. The CDR3 is 15 amino acids. The CDR3 here is CASSLAPQAIQPQHF.

This chain joins TRBV29-1 and TRBJ2-3; the D gene TCRdb calls, TRBD1, cannot be checked with no DNA. The CDR3 length is 15 residues. CDR1 is SQVTM and CDR2 is ANQGSEA in the germline V gene. The CDR3 protein is CSVEGQGASTDTQYF.

This chain uses TRBV12-3 or TRBV12-4 with TRBJ2-7; TCRdb's D call of TRBD1 is untestable without DNA. This CDR3 spans 12 amino acids. The CDR3: CASSQGAEEQYF.

This chain joins TRBV10-3 and TRBJ2-5. This CDR3 spans 14 amino acids. Germline V lookup: CDR1 ENHRY, CDR2 SYGVKD. This CDR3 is CAISESGNQETQYF.

This chain joins TRBV29-1 and TRBJ1-2; the TCRdb D gene call, TRBD1, has no DNA to confirm it. The CDR3 is 13 amino acids. The germline V gene has CDR1 SQVTM and CDR2 ANQGSEA. The CDR3 loop is CSVGAGTNYGYTF. Full variable domain (missing parts from reference TRBV29-1 and TRBJ1-2): SAVISQKPSRDICQRGTSLTIQCQVDSQVTMMFWYRQQPGQSLTLIATANQGSEATYESGFVIDKFPISRPNLTFSTLTVSNMSPEDSSIYLCSVGAGTNYGYTFGSGTRLTVV.

The rearrangement joins TRBV6-5 to TRBJ1-2; without DNA, the TCRdb call of TRBD1 cannot be checked. This CDR3 has 14 amino acids. Germline assignment: CDR1 MNHEY and CDR2 SVGAGI. Here the CDR3 reads CASSYSGGREGYTF.

The chain employs TRBV12-3 or TRBV12-4 and TRBJ2-3; TCRdb outputs TRBD2, but without DNA this stays unchecked. This CDR3 region has 16 residues. The chain's CDR3 is CASTLGLAGATDTQYF.

The V call is TRBV12-3 or TRBV12-4, the J call TRBJ2-7. The CDR3 covers 12 residues. The CDR3 region is CASTSSAYEQYF.

This chain's CDR3 is CASQTGGTDTQYF. This chain uses TRBV18 with TRBJ2-3. This CDR3 is built from 13 residues. The V gene's germline CDR1 is KGHSH and CDR2 LQKENI.

V usage is TRBV12-3 or TRBV12-4 and J usage is TRBJ1-5; TCRdb's D call, TRBD1, is unchecked because there is no DNA. The CDR3 length is 14 residues. CDR3 sequence reads: CASSLGGGLQPQHF.

V usage is TRBV3-1 and J usage is TRBJ2-7; TCRdb's D gene call, TRBD1, goes unchecked for lack of DNA. There are 16 residues in the CDR3. CDR1 is LGHDT, CDR2 YNNKEL, per germline (reference sequence). CDR3 residues: CASSQDLTGISYEQYF.

V is TRBV7-2 and J is TRBJ2-1; the D call from TCRdb, TRBD2, cannot be confirmed without DNA. Germline lookup yields CDR1 SGHTA and CDR2 FQGNSA. The CDR3 consists of 13 residues. The CDR3 protein is CASSSPLAAEQFF.